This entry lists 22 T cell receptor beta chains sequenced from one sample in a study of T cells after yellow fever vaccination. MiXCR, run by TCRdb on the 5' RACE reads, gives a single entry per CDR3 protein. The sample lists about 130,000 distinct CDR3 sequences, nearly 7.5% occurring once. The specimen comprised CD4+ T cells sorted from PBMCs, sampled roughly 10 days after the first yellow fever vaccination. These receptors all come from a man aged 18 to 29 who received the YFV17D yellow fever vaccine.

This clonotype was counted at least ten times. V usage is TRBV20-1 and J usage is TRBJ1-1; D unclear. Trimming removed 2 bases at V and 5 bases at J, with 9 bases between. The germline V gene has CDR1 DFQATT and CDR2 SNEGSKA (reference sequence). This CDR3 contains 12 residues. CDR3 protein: CSARMGGTEAFF. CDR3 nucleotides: TGCAGTGCTAGAATGGGCGGGACTGAAGCTTTCTTT.

This chain's CDR3 is CASSRTGTTDTQYF. In DNA, the CDR3 is TGTGCCAGCAGCCGGACAGGGACCACAGATACGCAGTATTTT. The V gene is TRBV5-4, the J gene TRBJ2-3; 8 bases match TRBD1. CDR1 and CDR2 (germline): SGHNT, YYREEE (reference sequence). V was clipped by 4 bases and J by 2 bases; unmatched bases: 3. The CDR3 runs to 14 residues.

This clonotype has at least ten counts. This CDR3 reads CASSVGQGLYTGELFF. The CDR3 DNA follows: TGCGCCAGCAGCGTAGGACAGGGCTTGTACACCGGGGAGCTGTTTTTT. The chain is built from TRBV5-1 and TRBJ2-2; TRBD1 matches at 8 bases. The CDR3 length is 16 residues. Germline trimming cut 4 bases from V and 3 bases from J; bases unmatched to any gene: 8. CDR1 is SGHRS, CDR2 YFSETQ, per germline.

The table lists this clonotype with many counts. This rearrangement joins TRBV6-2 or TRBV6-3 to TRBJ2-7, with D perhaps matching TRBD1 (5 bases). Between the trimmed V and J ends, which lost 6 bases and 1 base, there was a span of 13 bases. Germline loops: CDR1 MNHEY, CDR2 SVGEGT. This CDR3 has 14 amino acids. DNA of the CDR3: TGTGCCAGCAGGCGCCAAACAGGATCCTACGAGCAGTACGTC. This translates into CASRRQTGSYEQYV.

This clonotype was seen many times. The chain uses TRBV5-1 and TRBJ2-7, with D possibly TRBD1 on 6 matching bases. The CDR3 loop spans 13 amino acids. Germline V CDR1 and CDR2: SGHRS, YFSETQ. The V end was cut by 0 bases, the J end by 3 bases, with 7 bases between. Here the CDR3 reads CASSLGGRYEQYF. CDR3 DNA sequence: TGCGCCAGCAGCTTGGGGGGGCGCTACGAGCAGTACTTC. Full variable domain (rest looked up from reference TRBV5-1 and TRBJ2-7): KAGVTQTPRYLIKTRGQQVTLSCSPISGHRSVSWYQQTPGQGLQFLFEYFSETQRNKGNFPGRFSGRQFSNSRSEMNVSTLELGDSALYLCASSLGGRYEQYFGPGTRLTVT.

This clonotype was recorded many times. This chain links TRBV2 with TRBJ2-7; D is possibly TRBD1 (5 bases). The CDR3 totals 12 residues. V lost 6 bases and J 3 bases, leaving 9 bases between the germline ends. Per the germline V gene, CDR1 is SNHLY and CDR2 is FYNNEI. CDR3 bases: TGTGCCAGCAGAGCCGACAGCTACGAGCAGTACGTC. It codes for CASRADSYEQYV.

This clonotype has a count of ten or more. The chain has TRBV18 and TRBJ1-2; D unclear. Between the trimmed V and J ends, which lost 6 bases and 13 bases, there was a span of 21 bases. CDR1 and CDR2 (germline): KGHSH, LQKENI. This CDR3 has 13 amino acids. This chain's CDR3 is CASSPSDSRGSTF. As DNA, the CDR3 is TGTGCCAGCTCCCCGTCGGACTCCCGAGGGAGCACCTTC.

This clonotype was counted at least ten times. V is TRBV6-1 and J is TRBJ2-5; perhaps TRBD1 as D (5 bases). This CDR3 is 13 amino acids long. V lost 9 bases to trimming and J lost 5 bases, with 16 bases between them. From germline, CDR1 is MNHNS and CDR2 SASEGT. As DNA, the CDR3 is TGTGCCAGTGGGGCCTCCTCAAGGGAGACCCAGTACTTC. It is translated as CASGASSRETQYF.

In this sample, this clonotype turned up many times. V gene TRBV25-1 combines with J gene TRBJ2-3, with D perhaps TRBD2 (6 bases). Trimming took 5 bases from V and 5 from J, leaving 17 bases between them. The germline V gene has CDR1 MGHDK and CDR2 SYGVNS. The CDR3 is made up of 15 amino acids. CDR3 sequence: CASSSMRGQGDTQYF. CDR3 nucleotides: TGTGCCAGCAGTTCCATGCGGGGTCAGGGAGATACGCAGTATTTT. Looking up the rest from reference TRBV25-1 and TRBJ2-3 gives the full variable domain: EADIYQTPRYLVIGTGKKITLECSQTMGHDKMYWYQQDPGMELHLIHYSYGVNSTEKGDLSSESTVSRIRTEHFPLTLESARPSHTSQYLCASSSMRGQGDTQYFGPGTRLTVL.

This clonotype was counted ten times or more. CDR3 DNA: TGTGCCAGTAGTAAAGTACAGTTGGCAGATACGCAGTATTTT. This codes for CASSKVQLADTQYF. This sequence joins TRBV19 and TRBJ2-3; no clear D gene. The CDR3 has 14 amino acids. Germline V CDR1 and CDR2: LNHDA, SQIVND (reference sequence). V gave up 4 bases and J gave up 4 bases, with 12 bases separating them.

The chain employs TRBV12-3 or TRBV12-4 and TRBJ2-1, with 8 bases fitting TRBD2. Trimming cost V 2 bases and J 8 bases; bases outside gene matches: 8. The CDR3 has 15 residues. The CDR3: CASSLPSGGPDEQFF. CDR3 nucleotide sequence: TGTGCCAGCAGTTTACCGTCGGGGGGGCCGGATGAGCAGTTCTTC.

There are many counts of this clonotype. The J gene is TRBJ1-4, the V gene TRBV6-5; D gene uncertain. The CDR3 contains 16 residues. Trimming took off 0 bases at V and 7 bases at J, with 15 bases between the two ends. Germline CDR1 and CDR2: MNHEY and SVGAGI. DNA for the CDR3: TGTGCCAGCAGTTACTCGACGTCCGGTCTAGGTGAAAAACTGTTTTTT. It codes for CASSYSTSGLGEKLFF.

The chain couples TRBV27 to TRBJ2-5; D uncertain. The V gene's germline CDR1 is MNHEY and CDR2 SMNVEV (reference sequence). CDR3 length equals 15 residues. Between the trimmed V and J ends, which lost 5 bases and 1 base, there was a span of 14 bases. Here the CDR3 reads CASSNPEQFQETQYF. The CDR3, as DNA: TGTGCCAGCAGTAATCCCGAACAGTTCCAAGAGACCCAGTACTTC.

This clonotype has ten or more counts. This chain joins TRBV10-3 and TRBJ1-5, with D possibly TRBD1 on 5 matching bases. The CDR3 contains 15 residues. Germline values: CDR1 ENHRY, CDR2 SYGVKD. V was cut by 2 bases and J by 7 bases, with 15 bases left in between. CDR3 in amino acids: CAISETAPGGQPQHF. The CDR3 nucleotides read TGTGCCATCAGTGAGACGGCCCCTGGGGGACAGCCCCAGCATTTT.

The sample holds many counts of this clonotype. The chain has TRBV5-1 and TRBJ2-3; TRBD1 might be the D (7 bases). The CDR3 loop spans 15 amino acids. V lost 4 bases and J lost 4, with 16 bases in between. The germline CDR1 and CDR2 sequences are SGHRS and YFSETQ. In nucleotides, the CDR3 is TGCGCCAGCAGCGTCTCAGGGGGGATTGCAGATACGCAGTATTTT. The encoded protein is CASSVSGGIADTQYF.

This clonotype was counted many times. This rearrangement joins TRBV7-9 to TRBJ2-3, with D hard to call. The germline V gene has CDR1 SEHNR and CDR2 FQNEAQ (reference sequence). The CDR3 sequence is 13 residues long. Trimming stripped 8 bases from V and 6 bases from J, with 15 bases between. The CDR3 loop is CASEKSTWDTQYF. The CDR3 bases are TGTGCCAGCGAAAAATCTACCTGGGATACGCAGTATTTT. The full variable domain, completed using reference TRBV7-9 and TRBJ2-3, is DTGVSQNPRHKITKRGQNVTFRCDPISEHNRLYWYRQTLGQGPEFLTYFQNEAQLEKSRLLSDRFSAERPKGSFSTLEIQRTEQGDSAMYLCASEKSTWDTQYFGPGTRLTVL.

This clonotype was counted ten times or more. This CDR3 reads CASSNVGRGTEAFF. The CDR3 nucleotides are TGTGCCAGTAGTAATGTCGGAAGGGGCACTGAAGCTTTCTTT. The chain combines TRBV19 with TRBJ1-1; D might be TRBD1 (5 bases). The CDR3 is 14 amino acids. Germline V gene lookup returns CDR1 LNHDA and CDR2 SQIVND (reference sequence). The ends were cut back, 4 bases at V and 4 bases at J, with 13 bases in the middle. Filled out from reference TRBV19 and TRBJ1-1, the complete variable domain reads DGGITQSPKYLFRKEGQNVTLSCEQNLNHDAMYWYRQDPGQGLRLIYYSQIVNDFQKGDIAEGYSVSREKKESFPLTVTSAQKNPTAFYLCASSNVGRGTEAFFGQGTRLTVV.

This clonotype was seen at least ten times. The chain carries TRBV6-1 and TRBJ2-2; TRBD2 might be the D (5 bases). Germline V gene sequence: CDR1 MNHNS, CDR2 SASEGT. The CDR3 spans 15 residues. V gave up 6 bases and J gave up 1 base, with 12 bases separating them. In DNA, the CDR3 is TGTGCCAGCAGCCCCCCGAGCGGGAACACCGGGGAGCTGTTTTTT. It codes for CASSPPSGNTGELFF.

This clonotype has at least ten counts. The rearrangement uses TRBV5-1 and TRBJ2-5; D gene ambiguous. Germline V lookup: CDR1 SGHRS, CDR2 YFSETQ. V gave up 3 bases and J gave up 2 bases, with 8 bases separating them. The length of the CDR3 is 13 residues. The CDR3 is CASSSGRQETQYF. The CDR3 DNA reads TGCGCCAGCAGCTCTGGCAGACAAGAGACCCAGTACTTC.

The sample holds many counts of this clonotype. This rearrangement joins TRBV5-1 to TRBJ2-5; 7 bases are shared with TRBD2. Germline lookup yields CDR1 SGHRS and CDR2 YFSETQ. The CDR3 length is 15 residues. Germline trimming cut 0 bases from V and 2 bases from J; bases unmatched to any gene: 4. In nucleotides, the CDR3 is TGCGCCAGCAGCTTGGTAGGGACTATTCAAGAGACCCAGTACTTC. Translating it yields CASSLVGTIQETQYF.

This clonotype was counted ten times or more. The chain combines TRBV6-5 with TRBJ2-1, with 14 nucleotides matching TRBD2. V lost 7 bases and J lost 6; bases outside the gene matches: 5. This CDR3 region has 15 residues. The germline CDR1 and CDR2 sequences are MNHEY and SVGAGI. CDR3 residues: CASKIGLAGGNEQFF. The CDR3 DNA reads TGTGCCAGCAAGATCGGACTAGCGGGGGGCAATGAGCAGTTCTTC.

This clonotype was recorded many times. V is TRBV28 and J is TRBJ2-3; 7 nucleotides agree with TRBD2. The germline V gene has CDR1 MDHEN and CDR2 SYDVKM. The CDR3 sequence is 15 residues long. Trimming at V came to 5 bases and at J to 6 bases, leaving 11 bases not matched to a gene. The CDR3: CASSTLGGGSDTQYF. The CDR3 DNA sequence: TGTGCCAGCAGTACCTTGGGCGGGGGATCGGATACGCAGTATTTT.